The rows below give T cell receptor beta chains drawn from one sample of a study of cytomegalovirus exposure and HLA in healthy donors. Using immunoSEQ multiplex PCR, the repertoire was profiled, and TCRdb retains in-frame clones only, with some absent. The repertoire holds some 170,000 clones, over 85% seen once, with 10% in the top ten. Sequencing was done on a sample of PBMCs. The source is a woman between 18 and 30 years old in good health and CMV-seropositive. Each CDR3 is given with its conserved first and last residue. The D gene is left open where the match is weak. Expanded clones get a size class; other rows say once, few or many, or leave the size out.

v_call	j_call	d_call	clone_size	cdr3_nt	cdr3_aa
TRBV4-3	TRBJ2-7	TRBD2	few	TGCGCCAGCAGCCCGGGGACTAGCGGGAGCTACGAGCAGTACTTC	CASSPGTSGSYEQYF
TRBV18	TRBJ1-1	-	-	TGTGCCAGCTCACCCCTTGGGGGGTTGAGTGAAGCTTTCTTT	CASSPLGGLSEAFF
TRBV18	TRBJ1-5	-	once	TGTGCCAGCTCAAGGGGGATCGATCAGCCCCAGCATTTT	CASSRGIDQPQHF
TRBV1	TRBJ1-5	-	-	TGCACCAGCAGCCAAGATGACGGGAGGGTTACTCAGCCCCAGCATTTT	CTSSQDDGRVTQPQHF
TRBV6-1	TRBJ2-2	TRBD2	-	TGTGCCAGCAGTGAAGGGATTGGGGGGGTGTTTTTT	CASSEGIGGVFF
TRBV28	TRBJ2-1	TRBD1	-	TGTGCCAGCAGTTCCACCGGGACAGAATACAATGAGCAGTTCTTC	CASSSTGTEYNEQFF
TRBV19	TRBJ2-3	TRBD1	-	TGTGCCAGTAGTATGACAGGGGAGGCAGATACGCAGTATTTT	CASSMTGEADTQYF
TRBV20-1	TRBJ2-1	-	-	TGCAGTGCTAGTGAGGCCGGTGAGCAGTTCTTC	CSASEAGEQFF
TRBV10-3	TRBJ1-4	-	-	TGTGCCATCAGTGAGAGGGGTGAAAAACTGTTTTTT	CAISERGEKLFF
TRBV27	TRBJ2-1	TRBD2	-	TGTGCCAGCAGTTCAGGACTAGCGAACTACAATGAGCAGTTCTTC	CASSSGLANYNEQFF
TRBV27	TRBJ2-1	-	-	TGTGCCAGCAGCAGAAACGCTGCCTACAATGAGCAGTTCTTC	CASSRNAAYNEQFF
TRBV28	TRBJ2-1	TRBD2	-	TGTGCCAGCAGGATTGAAGCGGGAGTCTACAATGAGCAGTTCTTC	CASRIEAGVYNEQFF
TRBV13	TRBJ2-1	TRBD2	-	TGTGCCAGCAGCTTCTATTGGCGTCGGATAGCGGGATCAAATGACAATGAGCAGTTCTTC	CASSFYWRRIAGSNDNEQFF
TRBV19	TRBJ2-3	TRBD1	once	TGTGCCAGTAGTACCTGGACAGGGAGCACAGATACGCAGTATTTT	CASSTWTGSTDTQYF
TRBV2	TRBJ2-1	TRBD2	-	TGTGCCAGCAAAGTAGCGGGAAGCTACAATGAGCAGTTCTTC	CASKVAGSYNEQFF
TRBV7-2	TRBJ2-7	-	-	TGTGCCAGCAGCTTAGCCCCAGACTACGAGCAGTACTTC	CASSLAPDYEQYF